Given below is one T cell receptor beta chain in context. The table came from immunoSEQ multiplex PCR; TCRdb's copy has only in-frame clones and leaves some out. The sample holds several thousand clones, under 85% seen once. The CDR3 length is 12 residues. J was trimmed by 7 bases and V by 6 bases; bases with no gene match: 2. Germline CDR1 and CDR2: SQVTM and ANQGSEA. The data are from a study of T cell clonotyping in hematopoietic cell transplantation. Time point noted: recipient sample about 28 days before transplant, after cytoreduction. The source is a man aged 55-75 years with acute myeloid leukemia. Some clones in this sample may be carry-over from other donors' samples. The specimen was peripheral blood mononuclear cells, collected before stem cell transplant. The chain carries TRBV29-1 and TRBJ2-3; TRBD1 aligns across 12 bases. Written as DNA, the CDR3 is TGCAGCGTGGGACAGGGGGCGAATACGCAGTATTTT. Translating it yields CSVGQGANTQYF.